This T cell receptor (beta chain) derives from a study of blood T cell repertoires in COVID-19. In the study overall: COVID-19 samples from acute and convalescent phases originated in the United States, Italy and Spain. Sources were T cells, B-cell-depleted T cells, or PBMCs; the material itself was cDNA or gDNA.

This CDR3 is built from 16 residues. Germline trimming cut 2 bases from V and 4 bases from J; bases unmatched to any gene: 6. Germline lookup yields CDR1 MNHEY and CDR2 SVGAGI. Original processing methods: Amplification of reference gene primers was used by the study to estimate nucleated cell counts. The table came from immunoSEQ multiplex PCR; TCRdb's copy has only in-frame clones and leaves some out. V and J calls and clone size are as listed in that table; D and trimming were resolved from the DNA. The table shows around 98,000 clones, with around 75% occurring only once. This rearrangement joins TRBV6-5 to TRBJ2-2; TRBD2 agrees at 8 bases. The receptor was derived from a man in his sixties or seventies with acute or convalescent COVID-19. Input material: peripheral blood. The CDR3 loop is CASSYAAAGGTGELFF. The CDR3 region has the DNA TGTGCCAGCAGTTACGCGGCCGCGGGGGGCACCGGGGAGCTGTTTTTT.